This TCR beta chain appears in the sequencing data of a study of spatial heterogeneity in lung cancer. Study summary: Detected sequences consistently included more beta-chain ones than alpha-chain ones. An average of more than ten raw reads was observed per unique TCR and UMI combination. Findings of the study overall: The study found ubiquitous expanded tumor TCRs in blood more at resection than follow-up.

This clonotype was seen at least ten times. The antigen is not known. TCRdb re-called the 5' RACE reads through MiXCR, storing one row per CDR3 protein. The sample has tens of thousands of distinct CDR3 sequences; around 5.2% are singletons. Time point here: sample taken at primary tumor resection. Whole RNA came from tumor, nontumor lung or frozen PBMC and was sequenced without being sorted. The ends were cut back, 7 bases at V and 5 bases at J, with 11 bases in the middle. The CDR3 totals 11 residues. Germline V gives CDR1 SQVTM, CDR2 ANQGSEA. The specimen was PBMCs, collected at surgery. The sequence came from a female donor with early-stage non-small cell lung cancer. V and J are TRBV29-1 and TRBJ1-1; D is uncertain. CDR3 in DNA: TGCAGCGCCGAAAAACGGACTGAAGCTTTCTTT. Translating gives CSAEKRTEAFF.